The 10 T cell receptor beta chains below were found in one sample sequenced in a study of T cells in localized non-small cell lung cancer. The data were produced by immunoSEQ multiplex PCR, yet TCRdb's version contains in-frame clones alone and is incomplete. Counted here are fewer than 95,000 clones, roughly 93% occurring once; the ten biggest clones make up 4.1%. Material: PBMCs, obtained before any cancer treatment. These receptors all come from a woman aged 40-69 years with stage II squamous cell lung carcinoma.

This clone has a single count. V gene TRBV14 combines with J gene TRBJ2-7, with no clear D. The V end was cut by 0 bases, the J end by 3 bases, with 0 bases between. This CDR3 is built from 11 residues. Looked up from germline, CDR1 is SGHDN and CDR2 is FVKESK. The CDR3 DNA sequence: TGTGCCAGCAGCCAAGACTACGAGCAGTACTTC. Protein product: CASSQDYEQYF. Full variable domain (missing parts from reference TRBV14 and TRBJ2-7): EAGVTQFPSHSVIEKGQTVTLRCDPISGHDNLYWYRRVMGKEIKFLLHFVKESKQDESGMPNNRFLAERTGGTYSTLKVQPAELEDSGVYFCASSQDYEQYFGPGTRLTVT.

V and J are TRBV29-1 and TRBJ2-2; 7 bases align to TRBD2. Trimming removed 6 bases from V and 1 base from J; junction bases left unmatched: 8. The CDR3 runs 15 residues. CDR1 and CDR2 from the germline V gene are SQVTM and ANQGSEA. The CDR3 protein is CSVPGGGRNTGELFF. CDR3 nucleotide sequence: TGCAGCGTCCCGGGGGGAGGGAGGAACACCGGGGAGCTGTTTTTT.

This chain links TRBV6-1 with TRBJ1-1; D remains ambiguous. Germline V gene lookup returns CDR1 MNHNS and CDR2 SASEGT. V was trimmed by 3 bases and J by 4 bases, leaving 9 bases between them. The CDR3 length is 13 residues. The DNA of the CDR3 is TGTGCCAGCAGTGACGGGCCCGCCACTGAAGCTTTCTTT. Protein sequence: CASSDGPATEAFF.

V and J are TRBV10-3 and TRBJ1-2, with D perhaps TRBD1 (5 bases). There are 13 residues in the CDR3. The V gene's germline CDR1 is ENHRY and CDR2 SYGVKD. The ends were cut back, 4 bases at V and 3 bases at J, with 9 bases in the middle. CDR3 bases: TGTGCCATCAGTGGCCGGGACCACTATGGCTACACCTTC. Translating it yields CAISGRDHYGYTF.

The chain combines TRBV11-1 with TRBJ2-1; D is unclear. Germline lookup yields CDR1 SGHAT and CDR2 FQDESV (reference sequence). Trimming left V 2 bases short and J 1 base short, with 12 bases between. The CDR3 runs 16 residues. CDR3 nucleotides: TGTGCCAGCAGCTTACGGCCGAAGGGTTCCTACAATGAGCAGTTCTTC. Its protein product is CASSLRPKGSYNEQFF.

The gene calls are TRBV27 and TRBJ1-6; TRBD1 might be the D (5 bases). Trimming removed 4 bases at V and 3 bases at J, with 13 bases between. The CDR3 covers 16 residues. Germline lookup yields CDR1 MNHEY and CDR2 SMNVEV (reference sequence). The CDR3 coding sequence is TGTGCCAGCAGTTCACTGGGGGGGGTCTATAATTCACCCCTCCACTTT. Translated: CASSSLGGVYNSPLHF.

The chain joins TRBV5-6 to TRBJ2-1; tentatively, D is TRBD2 (6 bases). This CDR3 has 15 residues. V was clipped by 4 bases and J by 0 bases, with 11 bases between them. Germline lookup yields CDR1 SGHDT and CDR2 YYEEEE. The CDR3 coding sequence is TGTGCCAGCAGCAATAGCGGAAGCTCCTACAATGAGCAGTTCTTC. This sequence encodes CASSNSGSSYNEQFF. The whole variable domain, remainder taken from reference TRBV5-6 and TRBJ2-1, is DAGVTQSPTHLIKTRGQQVTLRCSPKSGHDTVSWYQQALGQGPQFIFQYYEEEERQRGNFPDRFSGHQFPNYSSELNVNALLLGDSALYLCASSNSGSSYNEQFFGPGTRLTVL.

The chain joins TRBV5-1 to TRBJ2-1; D unresolved. Trimming pared 0 bases from V and 10 bases from J, leaving 5 bases between. This CDR3 comprises 11 residues. Germline-derived CDR1 and CDR2 are SGHRS and YFSETQ. The CDR3 region has the DNA TGCGCCAGCAGCTTGGTTAGAGAGCAGTTCTTC. Translation: CASSLVREQFF.

The CDR3 is CASSQVATNEKLFF. The CDR3 DNA sequence: TGTGCCAGCAGTCAGGTGGCAACTAATGAAAAACTGTTTTTT. The genes are TRBV7-9 and TRBJ1-4, with D unresolved. The CDR3 runs to 14 residues. Per the germline V gene, CDR1 is SEHNR and CDR2 is FQNEAQ (reference sequence). Trimming cost V 6 bases and J 0 bases, with 8 bases left between them.

This sequence joins TRBV6-5 and TRBJ1-1, with 9 bases matching TRBD1. Germline V lookup: CDR1 MNHEY, CDR2 SVGAGI. V shed 7 bases and J 0 bases; nucleotides not matched to a gene: 6. The CDR3 contains 15 residues. The CDR3 bases are TGTGCCAGCAATAAACAGGGGGCGATGAACACTGAAGCTTTCTTT. Amino acids: CASNKQGAMNTEAFF.